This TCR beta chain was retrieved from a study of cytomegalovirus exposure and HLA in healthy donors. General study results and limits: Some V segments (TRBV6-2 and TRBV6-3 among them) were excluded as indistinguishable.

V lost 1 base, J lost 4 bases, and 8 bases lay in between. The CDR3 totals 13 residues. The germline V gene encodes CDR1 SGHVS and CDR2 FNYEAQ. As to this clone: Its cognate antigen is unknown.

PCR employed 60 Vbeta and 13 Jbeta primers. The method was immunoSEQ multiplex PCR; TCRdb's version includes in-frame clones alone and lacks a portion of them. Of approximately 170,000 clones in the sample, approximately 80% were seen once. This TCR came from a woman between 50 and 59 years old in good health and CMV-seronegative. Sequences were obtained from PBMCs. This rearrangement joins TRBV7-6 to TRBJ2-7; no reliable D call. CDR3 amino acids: CASSLGPGYEQYF. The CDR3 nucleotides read TGTGCCAGCAGCTTAGGCCCAGGTTACGAGCAGTACTTC.